These T cell receptor beta chains were read from a single sample in a study of human T cells and chemical hapten exposure. TCRdb reanalysed the 5' RACE reads using MiXCR and keeps one entry per CDR3 protein. The data show about 140,000 distinct CDR3 sequences, over 3.5% seen once. The source is a female donor in good health. Both conserved end residues are part of each CDR3. Each record gives: V gene, D gene, J gene, clone size, CDR3 DNA, CDR3 protein. D genes are given only for firm matches. Some rows mark clone size as missing; the rest say once, few, many or name a class of expanded clone.

v_gene: TRBV5-4; d_gene: NA; j_gene: TRBJ1-1; abundance: many; CDR3nt: TGTGCCAGCAGTTCAGGGAAATACACTGAAGCTTTCTTT; CDR3aa: CASSSGKYTEAFF
v_gene: TRBV6-2/TRBV6-3; d_gene: TRBD2; j_gene: TRBJ2-1; abundance: NA; CDR3nt: TGTGCCAGCACCCCTACTAGCGGGGTATACAATGAGCAGTTCTTC; CDR3aa: CASTPTSGVYNEQFF
v_gene: TRBV29-1; d_gene: TRBD1; j_gene: TRBJ2-3; abundance: few; CDR3nt: TGCAGCGGCGGACAGGGACGCGATACGCAGTATTTT; CDR3aa: CSGGQGRDTQYF
v_gene: TRBV2; d_gene: NA; j_gene: TRBJ1-1; abundance: many; CDR3nt: TGTGCCAGCAGAGACGCCGTGGGTACTGAAGCTTTCTTT; CDR3aa: CASRDAVGTEAFF
v_gene: TRBV7-2; d_gene: NA; j_gene: TRBJ1-1; abundance: few; CDR3nt: TGTGCCAGCAGCTTTTCTACAGGGACGACCACTGAAGCTTTCTTT; CDR3aa: CASSFSTGTTTEAFF
v_gene: TRBV27; d_gene: NA; j_gene: TRBJ2-6; abundance: many; CDR3nt: TGTGCCAGCAGTTTAAGGGTCCCAAGGGATTCTTTTTCTGGGGCCAACGTCCTGACTTTC; CDR3aa: CASSLRVPRDSFSGANVLTF
v_gene: TRBV5-5; d_gene: TRBD1; j_gene: TRBJ2-7; abundance: NA; CDR3nt: TGTGCCAGCAGCCTACAGGGGGAGTACGAGCAGTACTTC; CDR3aa: CASSLQGEYEQYF
v_gene: TRBV18; d_gene: NA; j_gene: TRBJ2-5; abundance: many; CDR3nt: TGTGCCAGCTCACCACTACCCGATTTGGAGACCCAGTACTTC; CDR3aa: CASSPLPDLETQYF
v_gene: TRBV19; d_gene: TRBD2; j_gene: TRBJ2-1; abundance: many; CDR3nt: TGTGCCAGTAAGCAGCGGGGGTATCTCAACAATGAGCAGTTCTTC; CDR3aa: CASKQRGYLNNEQFF
v_gene: TRBV4-3; d_gene: NA; j_gene: TRBJ2-6; abundance: many; CDR3nt: TGCGCCAGCAGCCCACTTGACTCTGGGGCCAACGTCCTGACTTTC; CDR3aa: CASSPLDSGANVLTF
v_gene: TRBV3-1; d_gene: NA; j_gene: TRBJ1-2; abundance: many; CDR3nt: TGTGCCAGCACCTCACACAATTCCAACACGGGTGGCTACACCTTC; CDR3aa: CASTSHNSNTGGYTF
v_gene: TRBV7-9; d_gene: TRBD1; j_gene: TRBJ2-5; abundance: many; CDR3nt: TGTGCCAGCAGCCCCGGGACAGGTGGTCCCAACCCAGAGACCCAGTACTTC; CDR3aa: CASSPGTGGPNPETQYF
v_gene: TRBV10-3; d_gene: NA; j_gene: TRBJ2-7; abundance: few; CDR3nt: TGTGCCACACCTAAAGGGTGTGGACACGAGCAGTACTTC; CDR3aa: CATPKGCGHEQYF
v_gene: TRBV29-1; d_gene: NA; j_gene: TRBJ2-5; abundance: many; CDR3nt: TGCAGCGTTGAAGACAGGAGTCCCGGGGAGACCCAGTACTTC; CDR3aa: CSVEDRSPGETQYF
v_gene: TRBV29-1; d_gene: NA; j_gene: TRBJ2-5; abundance: many; CDR3nt: TGCAGCGTTACGGACGGCGGGGAGACCCAGTACTTC; CDR3aa: CSVTDGGETQYF
v_gene: TRBV4-2; d_gene: TRBD2; j_gene: TRBJ2-3; abundance: NA; CDR3nt: TGTGCCAGCAGCCAATCTTTAGCGGGGGAAACAGATACGCAGTATTTT; CDR3aa: CASSQSLAGETDTQYF
v_gene: TRBV7-7; d_gene: NA; j_gene: TRBJ2-3; abundance: many; CDR3nt: TGTGCGAGAGAGGGGCACAGAGACCAGTACACAGATACGCAGTATTTT; CDR3aa: CAREGHRDQYTDTQYF
v_gene: TRBV5-6; d_gene: NA; j_gene: TRBJ2-7; abundance: many; CDR3nt: TGTGCCAGCAGCTCGGTGGCAGGGAAAGATTCCTACGAGCAGTACTTC; CDR3aa: CASSSVAGKDSYEQYF
v_gene: TRBV6-1; d_gene: TRBD1; j_gene: TRBJ1-1; abundance: many; CDR3nt: TGTGCCAGCAGCTCCGGACAGGGAGAGAACACTGAAGCTTTCTTT; CDR3aa: CASSSGQGENTEAFF
v_gene: TRBV29-1; d_gene: NA; j_gene: TRBJ2-7; abundance: many; CDR3nt: TGCAGCGTTGATTGGGACGGGGACTACGAGCAGTACTTC; CDR3aa: CSVDWDGDYEQYF
v_gene: TRBV5-1; d_gene: TRBD1; j_gene: TRBJ2-7; abundance: few; CDR3nt: TGCGCCAGCAGCCGCTGGGACAGGGGAGGGGTGAAGGCCTACGAGCAGTACTTC; CDR3aa: CASSRWDRGGVKAYEQYF